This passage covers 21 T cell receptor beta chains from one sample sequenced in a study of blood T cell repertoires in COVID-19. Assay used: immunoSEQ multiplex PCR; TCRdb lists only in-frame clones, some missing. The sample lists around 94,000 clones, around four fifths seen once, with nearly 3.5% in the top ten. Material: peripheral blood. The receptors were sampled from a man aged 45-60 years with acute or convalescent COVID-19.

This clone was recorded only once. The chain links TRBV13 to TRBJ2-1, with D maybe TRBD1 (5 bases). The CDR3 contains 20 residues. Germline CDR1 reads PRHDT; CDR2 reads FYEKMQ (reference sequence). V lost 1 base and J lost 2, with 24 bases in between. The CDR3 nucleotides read TGTGCCAGCAGCTTAGTCATTCAAGACGGGCAGGGAAGGCCCTACAATGAGCAGTTCTTC. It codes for CASSLVIQDGQGRPYNEQFF.

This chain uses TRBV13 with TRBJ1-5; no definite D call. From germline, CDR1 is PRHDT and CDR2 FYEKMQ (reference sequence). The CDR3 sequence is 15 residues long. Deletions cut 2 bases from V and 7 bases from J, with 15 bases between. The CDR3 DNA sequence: TGTGCCAGCAGCTTACGGGAACATTTTGGGCAGCCCCAGCATTTT. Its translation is CASSLREHFGQPQHF.

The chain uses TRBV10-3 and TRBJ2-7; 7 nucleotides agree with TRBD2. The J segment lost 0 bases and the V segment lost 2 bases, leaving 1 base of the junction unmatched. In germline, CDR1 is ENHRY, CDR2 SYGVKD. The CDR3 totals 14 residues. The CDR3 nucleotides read TGTGCCATCAGTGAGCGGGACTACTCCTACGAGCAGTACTTC. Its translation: CAISERDYSYEQYF.

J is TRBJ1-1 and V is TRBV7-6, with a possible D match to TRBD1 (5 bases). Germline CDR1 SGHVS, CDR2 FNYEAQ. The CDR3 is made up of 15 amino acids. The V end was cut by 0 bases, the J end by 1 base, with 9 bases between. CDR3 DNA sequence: TGTGCCAGCAGCTTAGCGGTGGGGCCGAACACTGAAGCTTTCTTT. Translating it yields CASSLAVGPNTEAFF.

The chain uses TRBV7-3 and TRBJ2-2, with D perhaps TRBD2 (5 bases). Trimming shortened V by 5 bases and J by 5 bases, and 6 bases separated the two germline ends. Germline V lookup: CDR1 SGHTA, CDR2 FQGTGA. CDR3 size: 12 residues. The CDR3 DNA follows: TGTGCCAGCAGCCCGGGGACCGGGGAGCTGTTTTTT. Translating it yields CASSPGTGELFF.

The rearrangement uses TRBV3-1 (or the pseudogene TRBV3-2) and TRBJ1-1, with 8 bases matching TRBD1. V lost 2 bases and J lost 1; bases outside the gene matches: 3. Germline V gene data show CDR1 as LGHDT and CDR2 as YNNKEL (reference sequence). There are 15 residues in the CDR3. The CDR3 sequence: CASSQSDRANTEAFF. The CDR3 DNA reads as TGTGCCAGCAGCCAATCGGACAGGGCGAACACTGAAGCTTTCTTT.

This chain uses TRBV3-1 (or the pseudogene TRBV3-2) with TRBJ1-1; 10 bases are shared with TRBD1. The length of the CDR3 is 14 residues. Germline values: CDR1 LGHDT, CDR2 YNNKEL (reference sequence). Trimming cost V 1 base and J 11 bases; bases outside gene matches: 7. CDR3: CASSQGQGADWAFF. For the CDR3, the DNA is TGTGCCAGCAGCCAAGGACAGGGGGCTGATTGGGCTTTCTTT.

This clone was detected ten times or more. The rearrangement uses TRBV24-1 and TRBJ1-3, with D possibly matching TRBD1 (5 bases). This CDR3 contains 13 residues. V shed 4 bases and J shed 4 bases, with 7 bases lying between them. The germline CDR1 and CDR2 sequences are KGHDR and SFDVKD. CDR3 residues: CATSEGLGNTIYF. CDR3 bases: TGTGCCACCAGTGAGGGACTAGGAAACACCATATATTTT.

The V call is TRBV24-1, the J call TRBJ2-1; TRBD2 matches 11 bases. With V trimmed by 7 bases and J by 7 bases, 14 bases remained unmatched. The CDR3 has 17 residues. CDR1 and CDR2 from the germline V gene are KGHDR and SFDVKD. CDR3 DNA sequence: TGTGCCACCAGGTCGAACACACTAGCGGGAGTTGGGAATGAGCAGTTCTTC. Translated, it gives CATRSNTLAGVGNEQFF.

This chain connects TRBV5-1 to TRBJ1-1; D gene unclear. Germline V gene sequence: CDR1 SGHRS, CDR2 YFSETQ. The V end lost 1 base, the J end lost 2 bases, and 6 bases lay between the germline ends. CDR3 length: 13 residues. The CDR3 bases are TGCGCCAGCAGCTTGACTTTCAACACTGAAGCTTTCTTT. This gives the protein CASSLTFNTEAFF.

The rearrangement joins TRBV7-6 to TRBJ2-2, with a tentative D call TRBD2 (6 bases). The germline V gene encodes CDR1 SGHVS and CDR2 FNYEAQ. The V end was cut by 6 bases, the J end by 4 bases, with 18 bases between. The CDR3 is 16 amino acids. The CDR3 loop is CASRPGPGDSTGELFF. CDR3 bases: TGTGCCAGCAGGCCCGGCCCGGGGGATTCCACCGGGGAGCTGTTTTTT.

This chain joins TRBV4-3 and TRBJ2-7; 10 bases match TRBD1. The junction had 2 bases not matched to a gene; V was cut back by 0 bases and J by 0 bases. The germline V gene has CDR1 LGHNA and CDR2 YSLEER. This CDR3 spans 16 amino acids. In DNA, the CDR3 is TGCGCCAGCAGCCAAGAAGGGACAGGGGCCTCCTACGAGCAGTACTTC. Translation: CASSQEGTGASYEQYF.

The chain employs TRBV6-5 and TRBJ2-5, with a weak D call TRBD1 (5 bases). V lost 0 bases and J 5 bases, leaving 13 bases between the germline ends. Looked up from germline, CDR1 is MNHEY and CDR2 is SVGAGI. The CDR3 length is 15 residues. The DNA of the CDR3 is TGTGCCAGCAGTTACTCAAGGGGCCTGAGGGAGACCCAGTACTTC. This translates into CASSYSRGLRETQYF.

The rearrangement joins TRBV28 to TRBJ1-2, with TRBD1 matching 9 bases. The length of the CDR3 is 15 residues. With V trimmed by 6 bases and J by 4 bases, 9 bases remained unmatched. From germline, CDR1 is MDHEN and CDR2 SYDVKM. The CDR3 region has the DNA TGTGCCAGCAGCGAAGGTGGGACAGGGATCTATGGCTACACCTTC. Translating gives CASSEGGTGIYGYTF.

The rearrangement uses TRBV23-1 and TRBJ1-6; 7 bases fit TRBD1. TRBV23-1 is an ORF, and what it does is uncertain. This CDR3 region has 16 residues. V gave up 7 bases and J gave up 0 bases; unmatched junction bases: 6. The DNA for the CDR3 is TGCGCCAGCATAGGGGACAGCAGCTCCTATAATTCACCCCTCCACTTT. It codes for CASIGDSSSYNSPLHF.

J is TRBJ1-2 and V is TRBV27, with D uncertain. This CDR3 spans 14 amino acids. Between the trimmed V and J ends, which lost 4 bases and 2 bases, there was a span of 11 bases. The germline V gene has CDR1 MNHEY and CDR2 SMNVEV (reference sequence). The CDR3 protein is CASSSSTRNYGYTF. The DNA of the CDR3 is TGTGCCAGCAGTTCGTCGACACGGAACTATGGCTACACCTTC.

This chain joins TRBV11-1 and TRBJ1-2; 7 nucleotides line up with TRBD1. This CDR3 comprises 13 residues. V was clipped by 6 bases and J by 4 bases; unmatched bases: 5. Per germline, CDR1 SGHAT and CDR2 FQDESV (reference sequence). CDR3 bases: TGTGCCAGCAGTCCCGGGACAGCCTATGGCTACACCTTC. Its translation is CASSPGTAYGYTF. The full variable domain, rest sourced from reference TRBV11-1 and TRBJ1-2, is EAEVAQSPRYKITEKSQAVAFWCDPISGHATLYWYRQILGQGPELLVQFQDESVVDDSQLPKDRFSAERLKGVDSTLKIQPAELGDSAMYLCASSPGTAYGYTFGSGTRLTVV.

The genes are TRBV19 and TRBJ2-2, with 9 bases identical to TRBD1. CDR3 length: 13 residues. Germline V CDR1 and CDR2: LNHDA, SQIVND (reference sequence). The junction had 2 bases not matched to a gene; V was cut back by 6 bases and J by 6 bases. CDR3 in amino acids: CASRGTGPGELFF. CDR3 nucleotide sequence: TGTGCCAGTAGGGGGACAGGGCCCGGGGAGCTGTTTTTT. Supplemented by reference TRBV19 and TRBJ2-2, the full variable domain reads DGGITQSPKYLFRKEGQNVTLSCEQNLNHDAMYWYRQDPGQGLRLIYYSQIVNDFQKGDIAEGYSVSREKKESFPLTVTSAQKNPTAFYLCASRGTGPGELFFGEGSRLTVL.

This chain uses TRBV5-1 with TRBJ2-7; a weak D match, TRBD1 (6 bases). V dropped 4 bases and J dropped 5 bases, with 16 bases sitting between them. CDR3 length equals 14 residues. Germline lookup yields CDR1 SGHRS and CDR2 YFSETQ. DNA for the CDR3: TGCGCCAGCAGCCAAGGGGACATAATCCACGAGCAGTACTTC. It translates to CASSQGDIIHEQYF.

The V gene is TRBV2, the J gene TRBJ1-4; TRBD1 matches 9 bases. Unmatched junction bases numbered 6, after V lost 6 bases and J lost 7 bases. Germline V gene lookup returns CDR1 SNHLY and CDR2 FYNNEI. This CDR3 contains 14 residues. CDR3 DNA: TGTGCCAGCAGCGCAACAGGGGGCGGTGAAAAACTGTTTTTT. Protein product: CASSATGGGEKLFF.

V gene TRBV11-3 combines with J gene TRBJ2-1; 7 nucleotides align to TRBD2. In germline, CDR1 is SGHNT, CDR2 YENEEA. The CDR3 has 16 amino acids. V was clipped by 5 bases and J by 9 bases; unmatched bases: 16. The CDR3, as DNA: TGTGCCAGCAGCCCTAACCACGGGAGCGGGATTGGTGAGCAGTTCTTC. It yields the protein CASSPNHGSGIGEQFF.